Listed here are 19 T cell receptor beta chains from one sample, sequenced in a study of cytomegalovirus exposure and HLA in healthy donors. PCR used 60 Vbeta primers and 13 Jbeta primers. Sequencing was performed with immunoSEQ multiplex PCR; in TCRdb, only in-frame clones are kept and a portion is missing. The sample yields some 220,000 clones, approximately 84% seen once. Sequenced material: PBMCs. These receptors all come from a woman in her thirties or forties in good health and CMV-seronegative.

This chain uses TRBV30 with TRBJ2-7, with 13 bases lining up with TRBD2. The ends lost 2 bases at V and 3 bases at J; junction bases unmatched: 7. There are 16 residues in the CDR3. In germline, CDR1 is GTSNPN, CDR2 SVGIG (reference sequence). This CDR3 is CAWSSIGLAGVYEQYF. The CDR3 DNA is TGTGCCTGGAGTTCCATTGGACTAGCGGGGGTCTACGAGCAGTACTTC.

This chain uses TRBV7-9 with TRBJ2-1; tentatively, D is TRBD1 (5 bases). The germline V gene has CDR1 SEHNR and CDR2 FQNEAQ (reference sequence). The CDR3 totals 16 residues. The V gene lost 0 bases and the J gene lost 4 bases, with 13 bases spanning the gap. The CDR3 sequence is CASSLAAGPRYNEQFF. The DNA of the CDR3 is TGTGCCAGCAGCTTAGCCGCAGGGCCCAGGTACAATGAGCAGTTCTTC.

This clone was picked up a small number of times. This chain joins TRBV7-9 and TRBJ1-5; unclear D gene. Germline CDR1 is SEHNR and CDR2 is FQNEAQ (reference sequence). This CDR3 is built from 13 residues. Deletions cut 1 base from V and 4 bases from J, with 5 bases between. Here the CDR3 reads CASSLGQNQPQHF. The CDR3 DNA is TGTGCCAGCAGCTTAGGGCAGAATCAGCCCCAGCATTTT.

The gene calls are TRBV10-3 and TRBJ2-5, with 7 bases aligning to TRBD2. The V and J ends lost 2 bases and 1 base, in that order; junction bases with no gene match: 1. Per the germline V gene, CDR1 is ENHRY and CDR2 is SYGVKD. The CDR3 is 14 residues long. CDR3 nucleotides: TGTGCCATCAGTGAGGGGGGGGTCCAAGAGACCCAGTACTTC. This codes for CAISEGGVQETQYF.

This clone has just one count. The V and J genes are TRBV28 and TRBJ2-1; D gene ambiguous. Trimming stripped 3 bases from V and 4 bases from J, with 16 bases between. Germline V CDR1 and CDR2: MDHEN, SYDVKM. The CDR3 sequence is 16 residues long. For the CDR3, the DNA is TGTGCCAGCAGTTTGTCCAGTAGCTTTACTTACAATGAGCAGTTCTTC. It codes for CASSLSSSFTYNEQFF.

V and J are TRBV7-9 and TRBJ1-1; D possibly corresponds to TRBD1 (5 bases). The CDR3 extends over 14 amino acids. The V gene lost 3 bases and the J gene lost 4 bases, with 12 bases spanning the gap. Per the germline V gene, CDR1 is SEHNR and CDR2 is FQNEAQ (reference sequence). In nucleotides, the CDR3 is TGTGCCAGCAGCTTTCAGGGCCAAGGCACTGAAGCTTTCTTT. The encoded protein is CASSFQGQGTEAFF.

V is TRBV9 and J is TRBJ2-3, with TRBD2 as a possible D gene (7 bases). Trimming took 0 bases from V and 0 from J, leaving 11 bases between them. CDR1 and CDR2 (germline): SGDLS, YYNGEE. The CDR3 consists of 16 residues. Here the CDR3 DNA reads TGTGCCAGCAGCGTAGCCGGGGGGCTTAGCACAGATACGCAGTATTTT. Translated, it gives CASSVAGGLSTDTQYF.

This clone was observed a few times. At the DNA level, this CDR3 is encoded by other sequences in the same sample as well. This sequence joins TRBV6-1 and TRBJ2-7; 8 nucleotides line up with TRBD1. The CDR3 totals 15 residues. Germline V CDR1 and CDR2: MNHNS, SASEGT. V dropped 4 bases and J dropped 4; count of bases not matched to a gene: 9. The CDR3 sequence: CASSAGTGVLYEQYF. The CDR3 DNA reads as TGTGCCAGCAGTGCAGGGACAGGAGTCTTATACGAGCAGTACTTC.

The V gene is TRBV4-1, the J gene TRBJ2-3, with D uncertain. Germline-derived CDR1 and CDR2 are MGHRA and YSYEKL. Trimming took 4 bases from V and 7 from J, leaving 18 bases between them. The CDR3 runs 15 residues. The CDR3: CASSPAGSLRNTQYF. CDR3 DNA: TGCGCCAGCAGCCCCGCCGGTTCCCTGAGAAATACGCAGTATTTT.

The V and J genes are TRBV7-9 and TRBJ2-7, with 7 nucleotides matching TRBD1. The V segment lost 5 bases and the J segment 2 bases; nucleotides outside the gene matches: 9. CDR1 SEHNR and CDR2 FQNEAQ come from the germline V gene (reference sequence). The CDR3 extends over 15 amino acids. CDR3 sequence: CASSTDRDIAYEQYF. DNA of the CDR3: TGTGCCAGCAGCACAGACAGGGACATCGCCTACGAGCAGTACTTC.

The table lists this clone with a count of one. This chain links TRBV7-2 with TRBJ1-5, with 9 nucleotides matching TRBD1. V lost 3 bases, J lost 10 bases, and 10 bases stayed unmatched. There are 15 residues in the CDR3. The germline CDR1 and CDR2 sequences are SGHTA and FQGNSA. The CDR3 spells CASSLAGQGLHPQHF. CDR3 coding DNA: TGTGCCAGCAGCTTGGCCGGACAGGGGCTACACCCCCAGCATTTT.

The CDR3 loop reads CASSTGDHSPLHF. The CDR3 region has the DNA TGTGCCAGCAGCACAGGGGATCATTCACCCCTCCACTTT. The V call is TRBV6-6, the J call TRBJ1-6, with 7 bases aligning to TRBD1. From germline, CDR1 is MNHNY and CDR2 SVGAGI (reference sequence). The CDR3 is made up of 13 amino acids. With 6 bases clipped from V and 8 bases from J, the junction kept 4 bases outside the gene matches.

This chain connects TRBV28 to TRBJ2-7; 11 nucleotides match TRBD1. After removal of 6 bases from V and 3 bases from J, the junction contained 10 bases not matched to a gene. Germline CDR1 reads MDHEN; CDR2 reads SYDVKM. The CDR3 runs 16 residues. The CDR3 DNA follows: TGTGCCAGCAGACGAACCGGGACAGGGGGAATCTACGAGCAGTACTTC. It yields the protein CASRRTGTGGIYEQYF.

The chain is built from TRBV27 and TRBJ2-7, with 9 bases aligning to TRBD1. J was trimmed by 3 bases and V by 0 bases; bases with no gene match: 6. Germline assignment: CDR1 MNHEY and CDR2 SMNVEV (reference sequence). This CDR3 comprises 16 residues. CDR3 DNA: TGTGCCAGCAGTTTATCGGTCGGGGACAGGGACTACGAGCAGTACTTC. Amino acid sequence: CASSLSVGDRDYEQYF.

The chain couples TRBV5-4 to TRBJ1-1; 8 bases align to TRBD1. CDR3 size: 13 residues. Trimming at V came to 5 bases and at J to 5 bases, leaving 5 bases not matched to a gene. Germline CDR1 is SGHNT and CDR2 is YYREEE (reference sequence). The CDR3 DNA is TGTGCCAGCAGGGACAGGGTTGGGACTGAAGCTTTCTTT. This gives the protein CASRDRVGTEAFF.

The chain is built from TRBV7-6 and TRBJ2-5; possible D gene TRBD1, 6 bases. This CDR3 region has 15 residues. V was trimmed by 5 bases and J by 3 bases, leaving 16 bases between them. Germline CDR1 reads SGHVS; CDR2 reads FNYEAQ. CDR3 in amino acids: CASSLPLQGKETQYF. CDR3 DNA: TGTGCCAGCAGCCTTCCACTACAGGGAAAAGAGACCCAGTACTTC.

This sequence joins TRBV4-3 and TRBJ2-7; 12 bases map to TRBD1. The germline CDR1 and CDR2 sequences are LGHNA and YSLEER. V dropped 4 bases and J dropped 0; count of bases not matched to a gene: 10. The length of the CDR3 is 18 residues. The CDR3 DNA reads TGCGCCAGCAGCCTCCGGGACAGGGGGCTCCGAAGCTCCTACGAGCAGTACTTC. Protein: CASSLRDRGLRSSYEQYF.

On this clone: Germline is not matched at one junction end, which may reflect a read error. The gene calls are TRBV7-9 and TRBJ1-1; no firm D call. The germline V gene encodes CDR1 SEHNR and CDR2 FQNEAQ (reference sequence). The CDR3 contains 14 residues. Written as DNA, the CDR3 is TGTTCCAGCAGCTTTCCCCCCCCCGACACTGAAGCTTTCTTT. Translated, it gives CSSSFPPPDTEAFF. The whole variable domain, filled in from reference TRBV7-9 and TRBJ1-1, reads DTGVSQNPRHKITKRGQNVTFRCDPISEHNRLYWYRQTLGQGPEFLTYFQNEAQLEKSRLLSDRFSAERPKGSFSTLEIQRTEQGDSAMYLCSSSFPPPDTEAFFGQGTRLTVV.

The J gene is TRBJ1-2, the V gene TRBV30; D ambiguous. The V gene's germline CDR1 is GTSNPN and CDR2 SVGIG (reference sequence). V was shortened by 7 bases and J by 7 bases, with 13 bases between the two germline ends. The CDR3 consists of 11 residues. The CDR3: CASSGSGGYTF. CDR3 in DNA: TGTGCCTCCAGCGGGAGTGGTGGCTACACCTTC.